This entry lists 24 T cell receptor beta chains sequenced from one sample in a study of blood T cell repertoires in COVID-19. Sequencing used immunoSEQ multiplex PCR; TCRdb keeps in-frame clones, though not all of them. The sample carries 15,000 to 20,000 clones, around 81% recorded once. The material sequenced was peripheral blood. The source is a man aged 35 to 55 with active or convalescent COVID-19.

This sequence joins TRBV24-1 and TRBJ2-3, with D possibly matching TRBD2 (6 bases). The CDR3 contains 14 residues. Trimming removed 4 bases at V and 2 bases at J, with 9 bases between. Germline CDR1 and CDR2: KGHDR and SFDVKD. This chain's CDR3 is CATSDRGSTDTQYF. CDR3 DNA: TGTGCCACCAGTGACCGGGGGTCCACAGATACGCAGTATTTT.

V gene TRBV5-6 combines with J gene TRBJ1-2; 8 nucleotides agree with TRBD1. With V trimmed by 6 bases and J by 7 bases, 8 bases remained unmatched. Germline CDR1 reads SGHDT; CDR2 reads YYEEEE. The CDR3 totals 13 residues. The CDR3 region is CASKDRVSGGYTF. The DNA for the CDR3 is TGTGCCAGCAAGGACAGGGTCTCGGGTGGCTACACCTTC.

Only one count was recorded for this clone. The chain uses TRBV10-3 and TRBJ1-3; a possible D gene is TRBD1 (5 bases). This CDR3 is 15 amino acids long. V gave up 2 bases and J gave up 0 bases, with 8 bases separating them. Germline CDR1 reads ENHRY; CDR2 reads SYGVKD. This CDR3 reads CAISEVGGSGNTIYF. In DNA, the CDR3 is TGTGCCATCAGTGAGGTGGGGGGCTCTGGAAACACCATATATTTT.

This chain joins TRBV6-5 and TRBJ1-1; D unresolved. V was pared by 7 bases and J by 14 bases, with 20 bases between. Germline values: CDR1 MNHEY, CDR2 SVGAGI. The CDR3 length is 12 residues. The CDR3: CASIHSGGRLFF. The CDR3 DNA reads TGTGCCAGCATCCACTCTGGCGGTCGACTGTTCTTT.

This clone was counted only a few times. The chain joins TRBV5-5 to TRBJ2-4, with TRBD1 matching 10 bases. The length of the CDR3 is 15 residues. V trimming: 4 bases; J trimming: 4 bases; junction bases outside the gene matches: 5. Germline V gene data show CDR1 as SGHKS and CDR2 as YYEKEE (reference sequence). CDR3 nucleotide sequence: TGTGCCAGCAGCCTAGGGACAGGGGCAAAAAACATTCAGTACTTC. It encodes CASSLGTGAKNIQYF.

This chain uses TRBV3-1 (or the pseudogene TRBV3-2) with TRBJ2-2, with 12 bases matching TRBD1. With 3 bases clipped from V and 5 bases from J, the junction kept 13 bases outside the gene matches. CDR3 length: 19 amino acids. Germline CDR1 and CDR2: LGHDT and YNNKEL (reference sequence). CDR3 residues: CASSQPRDRGRGCTGELFF. The DNA for the CDR3 is TGTGCCAGCAGCCAGCCCCGGGACAGGGGGCGCGGGTGTACCGGGGAGCTGTTTTTT.

V is TRBV7-3 and J is TRBJ1-3, with TRBD1 matching over 7 bases. After removal of 2 bases from V and 14 bases from J, the junction contained 3 bases not matched to a gene. Germline assignment: CDR1 SGHTA and CDR2 FQGTGA. The CDR3 is 11 amino acids. For the CDR3, the DNA is TGTGCCAGCAGCTTAGGGGACAGATTATATTTT. Translation: CASSLGDRLYF.

This clone was seen once. The gene calls are TRBV18 and TRBJ2-3, with D unclear. This CDR3 region has 14 residues. Trimming removed 1 base from V and 0 bases from J, with 5 bases in between. The germline V gene encodes CDR1 KGHSH and CDR2 LQKENI. The chain's CDR3 is CASSPLQSTDTQYF. CDR3 nucleotides: TGTGCCAGCTCACCACTTCAAAGCACAGATACGCAGTATTTT.

The chain joins TRBV18 to TRBJ2-2, with 9 nucleotides matching TRBD2. The germline V gene has CDR1 KGHSH and CDR2 LQKENI. This CDR3 is 15 amino acids long. V lost 2 bases, J lost 6 bases, and 4 bases stayed unmatched. The CDR3 here is CASSPRTSDAGELFF. Written as DNA, the CDR3 is TGTGCCAGCTCACCAAGGACTAGCGATGCCGGGGAGCTGTTTTTT.

The V and J genes are TRBV6-5 and TRBJ2-5; 8 bases are shared with TRBD2. The CDR3 contains 15 residues. The V gene's germline CDR1 is MNHEY and CDR2 SVGAGI. V lost 4 bases and J lost 7; bases outside the gene matches: 11. CDR3 loop: CASSLSGTSYGTQYF. The CDR3 region has the DNA TGTGCCAGCAGTTTATCCGGGACTAGTTACGGGACCCAGTACTTC.

The V gene is TRBV5-1, the J gene TRBJ2-3; D is possibly TRBD2 (5 bases). Trimming shortened V by 0 bases and J by 1 base, and 9 bases separated the two germline ends. This CDR3 is built from 15 residues. Germline V lookup: CDR1 SGHRS, CDR2 YFSETQ. As DNA, the CDR3 is TGCGCCAGCAGCTTGGACCCCGGGGGCACAGATACGCAGTATTTT. This sequence encodes CASSLDPGGTDTQYF.

The V call is TRBV7-9, the J call TRBJ2-7; D call uncertain. In germline, CDR1 is SEHNR, CDR2 FQNEAQ (reference sequence). The V and J ends lost 1 base and 3 bases respectively, with 4 bases between them. The length of the CDR3 is 12 residues. This chain's CDR3 is CASSLGSYEQYF. CDR3 sequence (DNA): TGTGCCAGCAGCTTAGGGAGCTACGAGCAGTACTTC.

This chain connects TRBV4-3 to TRBJ1-1; D is possibly TRBD1 (5 bases). The CDR3 extends over 13 amino acids. V was trimmed by 4 bases and J by 4 bases, leaving 10 bases between them. CDR1 LGHNA and CDR2 YSLEER come from the germline V gene. For the CDR3, the DNA is TGCGCCAGCAGCCCCGACAGAGGCACTGAAGCTTTCTTT. This encodes CASSPDRGTEAFF.

The chain combines TRBV18 with TRBJ1-2; D remains unclear. The CDR3 extends over 13 amino acids. CDR1 and CDR2 from the germline V gene are KGHSH and LQKENI. V was shortened by 8 bases and J by 6 bases, with 16 bases between the two germline ends. CDR3 nucleotides: TGTGCCAGCGCTGGAGTCGGAAAAAATGGCTACACCTTC. This gives the protein CASAGVGKNGYTF.

This clone was seen only a few times. V gene TRBV7-8 combines with J gene TRBJ2-5; no clear D gene. Germline CDR1 is SGHVS and CDR2 is FQNEAQ. With 4 bases removed from V and 4 bases from J, the gap between germline ends came to 10 bases. The CDR3 is 13 residues long. This CDR3 is CASSSAFGETQYF. The CDR3, as DNA: TGTGCCAGCAGCTCCGCGTTTGGAGAGACCCAGTACTTC.

The rearrangement links TRBV2 to TRBJ2-5; the match to TRBD1 covers 7 bases. The germline V gene encodes CDR1 SNHLY and CDR2 FYNNEI. The CDR3 contains 13 residues. Trimming cost V 6 bases and J 1 base; bases outside gene matches: 2. CDR3 sequence reads: CASRGDSQETQYF. CDR3 DNA: TGTGCCAGCAGGGGGGACAGCCAAGAGACCCAGTACTTC.

The chain recombines TRBV7-8 with TRBJ1-1; D might be TRBD1 (5 bases). Trimming stripped 5 bases from V and 0 bases from J, with 10 bases between. This CDR3 spans 14 amino acids. Germline V lookup: CDR1 SGHVS, CDR2 FQNEAQ. The CDR3 region has the DNA TGTGCCAGCAGCAGGGGAACAATGAACACTGAAGCTTTCTTT. Translated: CASSRGTMNTEAFF.

The J gene is TRBJ1-1, the V gene TRBV5-4; D remains unclear. This CDR3 is built from 12 residues. Trimming removed 6 bases at V and 1 base at J, with 7 bases between. Germline V lookup: CDR1 SGHNT, CDR2 YYREEE (reference sequence). The CDR3 protein is CASNAENTEAFF. The CDR3 DNA follows: TGTGCCAGCAACGCAGAGAACACTGAAGCTTTCTTT.

This chain links TRBV5-1 with TRBJ2-2, with TRBD1 as a possible D gene (5 bases). Germline V gene lookup returns CDR1 SGHRS and CDR2 YFSETQ. The CDR3 contains 13 residues. The V end lost 4 bases, the J end lost 6 bases, and 10 bases lay between the germline ends. CDR3 in amino acids: CASSPTVPGELFF. CDR3 sequence (DNA): TGCGCCAGCAGCCCGACAGTCCCCGGGGAGCTGTTTTTT.

This chain links TRBV4-1 with TRBJ2-5, with TRBD2 matching 9 bases. In germline, CDR1 is MGHRA, CDR2 YSYEKL. The ends lost 1 base at V and 3 bases at J; junction bases unmatched: 9. The CDR3 consists of 17 residues. In DNA form, the CDR3 reads TGCGCCAGCAGCCAAGCTCTTGGACTAGCGCTGAAAGAGACCCAGTACTTC. Protein product: CASSQALGLALKETQYF.

The table lists this clone with a few counts. This chain uses TRBV9 with TRBJ1-3; 9 nucleotides line up with TRBD1. Trimming took 3 bases from V and 0 from J; bases not matched to a gene: 1. The CDR3 length is 15 residues. The germline CDR1 and CDR2 sequences are SGDLS and YYNGEE. CDR3 bases: TGTGCCAGCAGCGCGACAGGGGGCTCTGGAAACACCATATATTTT. Translated: CASSATGGSGNTIYF.

The chain carries TRBV5-6 and TRBJ2-2; tentative D call: TRBD1 (6 bases). The CDR3 is 16 residues long. Germline assignment: CDR1 SGHDT and CDR2 YYEEEE. Trimming left V 0 bases short and J 4 bases short, with 13 bases between. CDR3 protein: CASSLVPGVGTGELFF. The CDR3 DNA sequence: TGTGCCAGCAGCTTGGTGCCAGGGGTGGGCACCGGGGAGCTGTTTTTT.

The rearrangement links TRBV2 to TRBJ2-1, with TRBD1 as a possible D gene (6 bases). V lost 10 bases and J 0 bases, leaving 10 bases between the germline ends. The CDR3 length is 13 residues. Germline CDR1 and CDR2: SNHLY and FYNNEI. CDR3: CATGADSYNEQFF. The CDR3 coding sequence is TGTGCCACAGGGGCGGACTCCTACAATGAGCAGTTCTTC.

This chain links TRBV19 with TRBJ2-3; D not resolved. V lost 6 bases, J lost 1 base, and 11 bases lay in between. This CDR3 comprises 14 residues. Germline V gives CDR1 LNHDA, CDR2 SQIVND (reference sequence). CDR3 coding DNA: TGTGCCAGTAGCTTGGATCGGGGCACAGATACGCAGTATTTT. Protein sequence: CASSLDRGTDTQYF. Based on the CDR3 plus reference TRBV19 and TRBJ2-3, the full variable domain is DGGITQSPKYLFRKEGQNVTLSCEQNLNHDAMYWYRQDPGQGLRLIYYSQIVNDFQKGDIAEGYSVSREKKESFPLTVTSAQKNPTAFYLCASSLDRGTDTQYFGPGTRLTVL.